Presented here are 26 T cell receptor beta chains from one specimen sequenced in a study of CD8+ T cells in alopecia areata. Sequencing used cDNA as its template, made by extracting RNA and reverse transcribing it. Using immunoSEQ multiplex PCR, the repertoire was profiled, and TCRdb retains in-frame clones only, with some absent. This table has fewer than 200,000 clones, about 60% appearing once. The treatment was: oral pan-JAK inhibitor, 5-10 mg twice daily. The input for sequencing was CD4+ T cells sorted from blood, taken at week 24, from a patient treated with tofacitinib. These TCRs come from a human donor with alopecia areata.

The chain's CDR3 is CASSYRNYGYTF. Written as DNA, the CDR3 is TGTGCCAGCAGCTACCGAAACTATGGCTACACCTTC. The V gene is TRBV5-6, the J gene TRBJ1-2; D is ambiguous. The germline V and J ends were trimmed by 3 bases and 2 bases, with 5 bases remaining between them. This CDR3 has 12 residues. Germline CDR1 SGHDT, CDR2 YYEEEE.

This clone was recorded a few times. This chain uses TRBV6-1 with TRBJ2-7; D ambiguous. The CDR3 contains 14 residues. V lost 8 bases and J lost 2, with 16 bases in between. Germline V gives CDR1 MNHNS, CDR2 SASEGT. The CDR3 DNA follows: TGTGCCAGCGTTCTACGGAAGGCTACCTACGAGCAGTACTTC. It yields the protein CASVLRKATYEQYF.

This chain connects TRBV27 to TRBJ1-2; tentatively, D is TRBD1 (5 bases). The CDR3 length is 15 residues. The ends were cut back, 6 bases at V and 0 bases at J, with 14 bases in the middle. Looked up from germline, CDR1 is MNHEY and CDR2 is SMNVEV (reference sequence). DNA of the CDR3: TGTGCCAGCAGGATTTCGACAGCTACTAACTATGGCTACACCTTC. Translated: CASRISTATNYGYTF.

The genes are TRBV29-1 and TRBJ2-3; TRBD2 matches at 8 bases. CDR3 size: 14 residues. After removal of 2 bases from V and 0 bases from J, the junction contained 1 base not matched to a gene. Germline CDR1 and CDR2: SQVTM and ANQGSEA. CDR3 loop: CSVERGGSTDTQYF. DNA for the CDR3: TGCAGCGTTGAACGGGGGGGTAGCACAGATACGCAGTATTTT.

The CDR3: CASSSSRDSDNSPLHF. DNA of the CDR3: TGTGCCAGCAGCTCAAGCCGGGACAGTGATAATTCACCCCTCCACTTT. This chain links TRBV7-9 with TRBJ1-6; 7 nucleotides align to TRBD1. V was clipped by 4 bases and J by 5 bases; unmatched bases: 8. This CDR3 comprises 16 residues. The germline V gene has CDR1 SEHNR and CDR2 FQNEAQ (reference sequence).

This clone has just one count. V and J are TRBV9 and TRBJ2-7, with D possibly matching TRBD2 (5 bases). The CDR3 covers 13 residues. V lost 0 bases and J lost 8, with 12 bases in between. Per the germline V gene, CDR1 is SGDLS and CDR2 is YYNGEE. The CDR3 here is CASSVGEWSKQYF. The CDR3 nucleotides are TGTGCCAGCAGCGTAGGGGAGTGGTCGAAGCAGTACTTC.

The gene calls are TRBV5-1 and TRBJ2-3; the D call may be TRBD1 or TRBD2 (6 bases each). V lost 0 bases and J lost 1, with 9 bases in between. Germline V gives CDR1 SGHRS, CDR2 YFSETQ. The CDR3 spans 15 residues. The CDR3 loop reads CASSLGRGGTDTQYF. As DNA, the CDR3 is TGCGCCAGCAGCTTGGGAAGGGGGGGCACAGATACGCAGTATTTT.

The chain carries TRBV2 and TRBJ2-3; a weak D match, TRBD1 (6 bases). Germline CDR1 and CDR2: SNHLY and FYNNEI. V was cut by 6 bases and J by 7 bases, with 11 bases left in between. CDR3 size: 12 residues. The chain's CDR3 is CASRTGQYTQYF. CDR3 coding DNA: TGTGCCAGCAGGACCGGACAGTATACGCAGTATTTT.

V usage is TRBV4-1 and J usage is TRBJ1-5, with a weak D call TRBD1 (5 bases). This CDR3 has 15 residues. Trimming removed 10 bases at V and 2 bases at J, with 18 bases between. Germline CDR1 MGHRA, CDR2 YSYEKL. CDR3 in amino acids: CANRGGALGNQPQHF. DNA for the CDR3: TGCGCCAACCGGGGAGGGGCCCTCGGCAATCAGCCCCAGCATTTT.

This clone appeared many times. The rearrangement joins TRBV10-3 to TRBJ2-1; 7 bases fit TRBD2. CDR3 length equals 17 residues. In germline, CDR1 is ENHRY, CDR2 SYGVKD. V shed 0 bases and J 3 bases; nucleotides not matched to a gene: 8. The CDR3 nucleotides are TGTGCCATCAGTGAGTCCCGAGGCCGCGGGAGCTACAATGAGCAGTTCTTC. This translates into CAISESRGRGSYNEQFF.

This chain links TRBV29-1 with TRBJ2-3; a possible D gene is TRBD1 (6 bases). This CDR3 has 11 residues. Germline CDR1 reads SQVTM; CDR2 reads ANQGSEA. Trimming took off 5 bases at V and 5 bases at J, with 8 bases between the two ends. The CDR3 here is CSVKGGDTQYF. The CDR3, as DNA: TGCAGCGTTAAAGGGGGAGATACGCAGTATTTT.

The table lists this clone with a few counts. This sequence joins TRBV9 and TRBJ2-3, with TRBD1 matching over 8 bases. CDR1 and CDR2 (germline): SGDLS, YYNGEE. The CDR3 sequence is 15 residues long. Trimming cost V 3 bases and J 4 bases; bases outside gene matches: 7. The CDR3 sequence: CASSEARGRADTQYF. The CDR3 region has the DNA TGTGCCAGCAGCGAGGCCAGGGGGCGCGCAGATACGCAGTATTTT.

The gene calls are TRBV6-6 and TRBJ2-7; 9 positions match TRBD1. CDR1 is MNHNY and CDR2 is SVGAGI in the germline V gene (reference sequence). J gave up 3 bases and V 4 bases, and 7 bases lay outside the gene matches. CDR3 length: 15 amino acids. The CDR3 sequence is CASSSHPGQGYEQYF. CDR3 coding DNA: TGTGCCAGCAGTTCTCATCCGGGACAGGGCTACGAGCAGTACTTC.

The chain is built from TRBV4-1 and TRBJ2-2; the D is unclear. Per germline, CDR1 MGHRA and CDR2 YSYEKL. Trimming removed 2 bases from V and 4 bases from J, with 17 bases in between. The CDR3 is made up of 17 amino acids. The CDR3 sequence: CASSQFAPPGPTGELFF. The CDR3, as DNA: TGCGCCAGCAGCCAATTCGCCCCCCCGGGTCCCACCGGGGAGCTGTTTTTT.

The V gene is TRBV10-3, the J gene TRBJ2-5, with 9 positions matching TRBD1. Germline V gives CDR1 ENHRY, CDR2 SYGVKD. V dropped 4 bases and J dropped 5; count of bases not matched to a gene: 8. This CDR3 is 15 amino acids long. The CDR3 nucleotides are TGTGCCATCAGTGCCACAGGGGGCCAGTTGGAGACCCAGTACTTC. Amino acid sequence: CAISATGGQLETQYF.

V usage is TRBV30 and J usage is TRBJ1-5; no firm D call. Trimming took 3 bases from V and 0 from J, leaving 15 bases between them. Germline CDR1 is GTSNPN and CDR2 is SVGIG (reference sequence). The CDR3 has 16 amino acids. The CDR3 sequence is CAWSTKREFSNQPQHF. CDR3 DNA sequence: TGTGCCTGGAGCACGAAACGGGAGTTTAGCAATCAGCCCCAGCATTTT.

The rearrangement joins TRBV7-9 to TRBJ2-6; either TRBD1 or TRBD2 may fit D (6 bases each). Germline V lookup: CDR1 SEHNR, CDR2 FQNEAQ (reference sequence). The V end was cut by 5 bases, the J end by 2 bases, with 13 bases between. This CDR3 region has 16 residues. CDR3 sequence (DNA): TGTGCCAGCAGCCCCATGGGGGGCCCTGGGGCCAACGTCCTGACTTTC. This codes for CASSPMGGPGANVLTF.

V gene TRBV25-1 combines with J gene TRBJ2-5, with 7 positions matching TRBD2. The ends lost 3 bases at V and 5 bases at J; junction bases unmatched: 0. CDR3 length: 12 amino acids. Germline-derived CDR1 and CDR2 are MGHDK and SYGVNS. CDR3 coding DNA: TGTGCCAGCAGTGAGGGAGGGGAGACCCAGTACTTC. It encodes CASSEGGETQYF. Full variable domain (missing parts from reference TRBV25-1 and TRBJ2-5): EADIYQTPRYLVIGTGKKITLECSQTMGHDKMYWYQQDPGMELHLIHYSYGVNSTEKGDLSSESTVSRIRTEHFPLTLESARPSHTSQYLCASSEGGETQYFGPGTRLLVL.

The chain joins TRBV5-1 to TRBJ1-6, with D hard to call. This CDR3 has 16 residues. The V gene lost 0 bases and the J gene lost 9 bases, with 16 bases spanning the gap. Germline loops: CDR1 SGHRS, CDR2 YFSETQ. Here the CDR3 reads CASSLEGGSEGSPLHF. The CDR3 DNA sequence: TGCGCCAGCAGCTTGGAGGGCGGCTCCGAGGGTTCACCCCTCCACTTT. Using reference TRBV5-1 and TRBJ1-6 for the parts outside the CDR3, the full variable domain is KAGVTQTPRYLIKTRGQQVTLSCSPISGHRSVSWYQQTPGQGLQFLFEYFSETQRNKGNFPGRFSGRQFSNSRSEMNVSTLELGDSALYLCASSLEGGSEGSPLHFGNGTRLTVT.

This clone has more than one count but fewer than ten. The chain uses TRBV7-2 and TRBJ1-1; TRBD1 is a possible D gene (5 bases). CDR1 SGHTA and CDR2 FQGNSA come from the germline V gene. CDR3 length: 13 residues. Trimming left V 1 base short and J 5 bases short, with 8 bases between. This CDR3 is CASSLGGRTEAFF. CDR3 nucleotide sequence: TGTGCCAGCAGCTTAGGGGGACGGACTGAAGCTTTCTTT.

This clone has a handful of counts. The chain combines TRBV5-6 with TRBJ1-2, with no clear D. V was trimmed by 1 base and J by 5 bases, leaving 12 bases between them. The CDR3 length is 14 residues. Per germline, CDR1 SGHDT and CDR2 YYEEEE. CDR3 region: CASSLSGSQYGYTF. CDR3 coding DNA: TGTGCCAGCAGCTTGTCCGGTAGTCAGTATGGCTACACCTTC. Full variable domain (rest looked up from reference TRBV5-6 and TRBJ1-2): DAGVTQSPTHLIKTRGQQVTLRCSPKSGHDTVSWYQQALGQGPQFIFQYYEEEERQRGNFPDRFSGHQFPNYSSELNVNALLLGDSALYLCASSLSGSQYGYTFGSGTRLTVV.

This clone was seen more than once but under ten times. The V and J genes are TRBV10-3 and TRBJ1-2; maybe TRBD1 (5 bases). Looked up from germline, CDR1 is ENHRY and CDR2 is SYGVKD. The V and J ends lost 5 bases and 4 bases respectively, with 14 bases between them. The CDR3 sequence is 14 residues long. CDR3 region: CAISSQDNSYGYTF. CDR3 in DNA: TGTGCCATCAGTTCCCAGGACAACTCCTATGGCTACACCTTC.

The chain has TRBV10-3 and TRBJ2-6; a possible D gene is TRBD1 (6 bases). The CDR3 sequence is 18 residues long. Germline V gives CDR1 ENHRY, CDR2 SYGVKD. V was trimmed by 2 bases and J by 0 bases, leaving 14 bases between them. In nucleotides, the CDR3 is TGTGCCATCAGTGAGACAGGGCCCCGAATCTCTGGGGCCAACGTCCTGACTTTC. This translates into CAISETGPRISGANVLTF.

In its sample, this clone was seen a few times. CDR3: CASSLHGRPLNEQYF. The CDR3 bases are TGTGCCAGCAGTTTACATGGGAGGCCTTTAAACGAGCAGTACTTC. V and J are TRBV28 and TRBJ2-7; D might be TRBD2 (6 bases). Germline V gives CDR1 MDHEN, CDR2 SYDVKM. There are 15 residues in the CDR3. The ends were cut back, 2 bases at V and 5 bases at J, with 16 bases in the middle.

This clone was seen a few times. The chain recombines TRBV5-1 with TRBJ2-2, with 9 positions matching TRBD1. Unmatched junction bases numbered 2, after V lost 3 bases and J lost 2 bases. This CDR3 has 15 residues. CDR1 and CDR2 (germline): SGHRS, YFSETQ. In DNA form, the CDR3 reads TGCGCCAGCAGCTCCACAGGGGGCAACACCGGGGAGCTGTTTTTT. It encodes CASSSTGGNTGELFF. Together with reference TRBV5-1 and TRBJ2-2, the CDR3 gives the full variable domain: KAGVTQTPRYLIKTRGQQVTLSCSPISGHRSVSWYQQTPGQGLQFLFEYFSETQRNKGNFPGRFSGRQFSNSRSEMNVSTLELGDSALYLCASSSTGGNTGELFFGEGSRLTVL.

This clone is a singleton in its sample. The V gene is TRBV29-1, the J gene TRBJ1-2, with D maybe TRBD1 (6 bases). V was pared by 7 bases and J by 8 bases, with 11 bases between. The CDR3 runs 10 residues. Germline V CDR1 and CDR2: SQVTM, ANQGSEA. The CDR3 loop reads CSGGQPGYTF. The CDR3 region has the DNA TGCAGCGGAGGACAGCCAGGCTACACCTTC.